These 15 T cell receptor beta chains originate from one sample sequenced in a study of PD-1 blockade in classical Hodgkin lymphoma (dated by TCRdb to 2019 to 2021). Interpreted using the paper, the time point label stands for: cycle 4 day 1 (C4D1), after more than five weeks of nivolumab. Every trial patient had relapsed following autologous stem cell transplantation, and prior brentuximab vedotin exposure was what differed among cohorts A, B and C. CD4+ T cells were purified from thawed PBMCs by magnetic negative selection with a Miltenyi CD4+ T cell isolation kit. Libraries came from the immunoSEQ multiplex PCR assay. TCRdb took over this immuneACCESS table, retaining in-frame rearrangements with V and J assigned. Such tables are incomplete; in checked studies, under half of the missing clones stem from an unresolved V gene, and the remainder is unexplained. Across this sample there are 25,000 to 35,000 clones, with roughly 80% seen only once. Approximately 0.52% of the sample goes to the ten largest clones.

Sequencing used CD4+ T cells from blood, obtained before the fourth cycle of nivolumab. The receptors originated from a human donor with classical Hodgkin lymphoma.

This clone was found a few times. Other DNA sequences from this sample encode an identical CDR3 as well. The rearrangement uses TRBV6-1 and TRBJ1-1; 7 bases match TRBD1. V shed 6 bases and J 3 bases; nucleotides not matched to a gene: 4. In germline, CDR1 is MNHNS, CDR2 SASEGT. The CDR3 consists of 13 residues. The CDR3 sequence: CASSRQGDTEAFF. Here the CDR3 DNA reads TGTGCCAGCAGCCGACAGGGAGACACTGAAGCTTTCTTT.

The V gene is TRBV7-8, the J gene TRBJ2-3; D is ambiguous. The CDR3 sequence is 16 residues long. Trimming took off 1 base at V and 0 bases at J, with 11 bases between the two ends. Germline V gene data show CDR1 as SGHVS and CDR2 as FQNEAQ. The CDR3 coding sequence is TGTGCCAGCAGCTTAGGCCCAAGTCCCAGCACAGATACGCAGTATTTT. The encoded protein is CASSLGPSPSTDTQYF.

The V gene is TRBV6-5, the J gene TRBJ1-5; D ambiguous. The CDR3 contains 13 residues. Germline-derived CDR1 and CDR2 are MNHEY and SVGAGI. V lost 6 bases and J lost 2, with 8 bases in between. The CDR3 nucleotides read TGTGCCAGCAGGAGATGGGGCAATCAGCCCCAGCATTTT. Translation gives CASRRWGNQPQHF.

This chain links TRBV5-1 with TRBJ1-2; TRBD1 matches 7 bases. The trim removed 0 bases at V and 6 bases at J, leaving 8 bases unmatched. CDR3 length: 15 residues. CDR1 SGHRS and CDR2 YFSETQ come from the germline V gene. CDR3 sequence reads: CASSLGGTEVHGYTF. CDR3 coding DNA: TGCGCCAGCAGCTTGGGGGGGACAGAGGTCCATGGCTACACCTTC.

V is TRBV9 and J is TRBJ2-7; TRBD2 matches 12 bases. The CDR3 loop spans 15 amino acids. V lost 0 bases and J lost 6; bases outside the gene matches: 4. Germline CDR1 reads SGDLS; CDR2 reads YYNGEE. In nucleotides, the CDR3 is TGTGCCAGCAGCGTAGGACTAGCGGGAGTGGGCGAGCAGTACTTC. Protein: CASSVGLAGVGEQYF.

The chain links TRBV7-6 to TRBJ2-6; 11 positions agree with TRBD2. V gave up 5 bases and J gave up 3 bases; unmatched junction bases: 6. Germline values: CDR1 SGHVS, CDR2 FNYEAQ. The CDR3 consists of 17 residues. The CDR3 DNA reads TGTGCCAGCAGCCCCGGTCTAGCGGGGGGTGGGGCCAACGTCCTGACTTTC. Translated: CASSPGLAGGGANVLTF.

The genes are TRBV19 and TRBJ2-7, with TRBD1 matching 7 bases. This CDR3 is built from 15 residues. J lost 3 bases, V lost 5 bases, and 10 bases had no gene match. Germline V gives CDR1 LNHDA, CDR2 SQIVND (reference sequence). The CDR3 DNA follows: TGTGCCAGTAGTGTCCAGGGACAGTTTTTCTACGAGCAGTACTTC. Translation: CASSVQGQFFYEQYF.

The chain uses TRBV11-3 and TRBJ1-1; no clear D. The V and J ends lost 2 bases and 3 bases respectively, with 10 bases between them. Germline CDR1 is SGHNT and CDR2 is YENEEA. This CDR3 is built from 14 residues. CDR3 sequence (DNA): TGTGCCAGCAGCTTAAGGGAAGGAGACACTGAAGCTTTCTTT. Translated, it gives CASSLREGDTEAFF.

This clone was recorded once. The J gene is TRBJ2-5, the V gene TRBV5-4; a weak D match, TRBD1 (6 bases). CDR3 length: 15 amino acids. V gave up 3 bases and J gave up 4 bases, with 16 bases separating them. The germline CDR1 and CDR2 sequences are SGHNT and YYREEE (reference sequence). For the CDR3, the DNA is TGTGCCAGCAGCTCCGGACAGTCTCCGATAGAGACCCAGTACTTC. Residues: CASSSGQSPIETQYF.

The rearrangement joins TRBV18 to TRBJ1-3; 8 bases fit TRBD1. V gave up 5 bases and J gave up 0 bases; unmatched junction bases: 6. Looked up from germline, CDR1 is KGHSH and CDR2 is LQKENI. This CDR3 comprises 16 residues. In DNA form, the CDR3 reads TGTGCCAGCTCAACCGGGACAGGAGCCTCTGGAAACACCATATATTTT. It specifies CASSTGTGASGNTIYF.

This chain links TRBV6-5 with TRBJ2-1, with TRBD1 identical over 11 bases. With V trimmed by 2 bases and J by 16 bases, 13 bases remained unmatched. The CDR3 is 15 residues long. Per germline, CDR1 MNHEY and CDR2 SVGAGI. This CDR3 is CASSYDRDRGAGEFF. CDR3 nucleotides: TGTGCCAGCAGTTACGATAGGGACAGGGGGGCCGGGGAATTCTTC.

This chain links TRBV28 with TRBJ1-2, with TRBD1 matching over 8 bases. Germline V lookup: CDR1 MDHEN, CDR2 SYDVKM. The CDR3 is made up of 16 amino acids. V shed 6 bases and J 0 bases; nucleotides not matched to a gene: 9. CDR3 loop: CASRPGQGPSNYGYTF. The DNA of the CDR3 is TGTGCCAGCAGACCAGGACAGGGACCGTCTAACTATGGCTACACCTTC.

J is TRBJ1-2 and V is TRBV18; D gene ambiguous. CDR3 size: 13 residues. The germline CDR1 and CDR2 sequences are KGHSH and LQKENI. Trimming pared 1 base from V and 6 bases from J, leaving 9 bases between. The CDR3 DNA reads TGTGCCAGCTCACCACGATCGGGCCATGGCTACACCTTC. Translating it yields CASSPRSGHGYTF.

This clone has just one count. J is TRBJ2-2 and V is TRBV28; TRBD2 matches 9 bases. The CDR3 spans 16 residues. Unmatched junction bases numbered 4, after V lost 5 bases and J lost 0 bases. Germline CDR1 MDHEN, CDR2 SYDVKM. CDR3 loop: CASSISGGSNTGELFF. Written as DNA, the CDR3 is TGTGCCAGCAGTATTAGCGGGGGATCGAACACCGGGGAGCTGTTTTTT. The variable domain in full, with the rest retrieved from reference TRBV28 and TRBJ2-2, is DVKVTQSSRYLVKRTGEKVFLECVQDMDHENMFWYRQDPGLGLRLIYFSYDVKMKEKGDIPEGYSVSREKKERFSLILESASTNQTSMYLCASSISGGSNTGELFFGEGSRLTVL.

This clone was counted between two and nine times. The V and J genes are TRBV18 and TRBJ1-1; D gene ambiguous. The germline CDR1 and CDR2 sequences are KGHSH and LQKENI. This CDR3 spans 14 amino acids. With 2 bases removed from V and 4 bases from J, the gap between germline ends came to 11 bases. The CDR3 sequence: CASSPELGGTEAFF. As DNA, the CDR3 is TGTGCCAGCTCACCAGAACTGGGTGGCACTGAAGCTTTCTTT.